Presented here are 28 T cell receptor beta chains from one specimen sequenced in a study of shared clonotypes between healthy human individuals. Assay: immunoSEQ multiplex PCR; the TCRdb copy retains only in-frame clones and omits some. Among about 2.4 million clones listed, more than 85% were seen once. Sequencing was done on a sample of naive CD4+ T cells from PBMCs. Subset: CD45RA+ positively selected. These receptors were collected from a man aged 18 to 30 in good health. Some clones in this sample may be carry-over from other donors' samples.

The count of this clone is one. The V and J genes are TRBV6-6 and TRBJ1-3; perhaps TRBD1 as D (6 bases). The germline V and J ends were trimmed by 5 bases and 0 bases, with 11 bases remaining between them. CDR3 length: 15 residues. In germline, CDR1 is MNHNY, CDR2 SVGAGI (reference sequence). CDR3 in amino acids: CASSGGQTSGNTIYF. The CDR3 coding sequence is TGTGCCAGCAGTGGGGGCCAAACCTCTGGAAACACCATATATTTT.

The chain recombines TRBV7-9 with TRBJ2-7; TRBD2 is a possible D gene (5 bases). Deletions cut 3 bases from V and 3 bases from J, with 15 bases between. Germline CDR1 and CDR2: SEHNR and FQNEAQ (reference sequence). This CDR3 comprises 15 residues. The CDR3 bases are TGTGCCAGCAGCTTGGACTCCTTCTCTTACTACGAGCAGTACTTC. This gives the protein CASSLDSFSYYEQYF.

The chain carries TRBV6-1 and TRBJ2-7, with unresolved D. V was trimmed by 1 base and J by 3 bases, leaving 7 bases between them. Germline loops: CDR1 MNHNS, CDR2 SASEGT. This CDR3 region has 13 residues. CDR3 bases: TGTGCCAGCAGTGAAGGGAACTACTACGAGCAGTACTTC. Amino acids: CASSEGNYYEQYF.

Notes on this clone: A junction boundary mismatches the germline segment, possibly from a read error. The J gene is TRBJ2-5, the V gene TRBV28; D is undetermined. Germline CDR1 reads MDHEN; CDR2 reads SYDVKM. The CDR3 consists of 15 residues. The CDR3 bases are TGTGCCGGCAGTAGCCCTTGGTCGGAACAAGAGACCCAGTACTTC. Amino acids: CAGSSPWSEQETQYF.

V is TRBV7-9 and J is TRBJ2-7; 9 nucleotides line up with TRBD1. From germline, CDR1 is SEHNR and CDR2 FQNEAQ (reference sequence). The ends lost 5 bases at V and 4 bases at J; junction bases unmatched: 6. CDR3 length: 14 residues. CDR3 sequence: CASSTQGAGYEQYF. CDR3 DNA sequence: TGTGCCAGCAGCACACAGGGGGCGGGGTACGAGCAGTACTTC.

The chain has TRBV5-8 and TRBJ1-6; tentatively, D is TRBD1 (5 bases). The CDR3 has 14 residues. With 1 base removed from V and 7 bases from J, the gap between germline ends came to 9 bases. Germline V gives CDR1 SGHTS, CDR2 YDEGEE. CDR3 DNA: TGTGCCAGCAGCTTGCAGGGACTAAATTCACCCCTCCACTTT. Its protein product is CASSLQGLNSPLHF.

The rearrangement joins TRBV11-2 to TRBJ2-4; D may correspond to TRBD1 or TRBD2 (5 bases each). The CDR3 has 16 amino acids. The ends were cut back, 5 bases at V and 7 bases at J, with 21 bases in the middle. The germline gives CDR1 SGHAT, CDR2 FQNNGV. CDR3 nucleotides: TGTGCCAGCAGCGCCAGGGACGGAGCACCTTGGAACATTCAGTACTTC. Its protein is CASSARDGAPWNIQYF.

This sequence joins TRBV5-4 and TRBJ2-7; 7 positions match TRBD1. Trimming removed 3 bases from V and 0 bases from J; junction bases left unmatched: 9. Looked up from germline, CDR1 is SGHNT and CDR2 is YYREEE (reference sequence). CDR3 length: 16 residues. The CDR3 region is CASSSEAGTVSYEQYF. The CDR3 DNA reads TGTGCCAGCAGCTCAGAAGCCGGGACAGTCTCCTACGAGCAGTACTTC.

V and J are TRBV9 and TRBJ2-1; D possibly corresponds to TRBD2 (5 bases). Trimming shortened V by 4 bases and J by 4 bases, and 18 bases separated the two germline ends. CDR1 is SGDLS, CDR2 YYNGEE, per germline. This CDR3 spans 16 amino acids. The CDR3 sequence is CASSPRGVTPYNEQFF. Here the CDR3 DNA reads TGTGCCAGCAGCCCCCGGGGTGTGACGCCTTACAATGAGCAGTTCTTC. The variable domain in full, completed from reference TRBV9 and TRBJ2-1, reads DSGVTQTPKHLITATGQRVTLRCSPRSGDLSVYWYQQSLDQGLQFLIQYYNGEERAKGNILERFSAQQFPDLHSELNLSSLELGDSALYFCASSPRGVTPYNEQFFGPGTRLTVL.

This chain joins TRBV5-1 and TRBJ2-1; perhaps TRBD2 as D (6 bases). Germline V lookup: CDR1 SGHRS, CDR2 YFSETQ. The V and J ends lost 7 bases and 7 bases respectively, with 24 bases between them. This CDR3 region has 16 residues. The CDR3 reads CASSIRTIISQNEQFF. Here the CDR3 DNA reads TGCGCCAGCTCTATTAGGACTATCATATCCCAGAATGAGCAGTTCTTC.

This clone was recorded once. Distinct nucleotide sequences in the sample also encode this CDR3. The rearrangement uses TRBV7-9 and TRBJ1-1, with D uncertain. In germline, CDR1 is SEHNR, CDR2 FQNEAQ (reference sequence). This CDR3 region has 13 residues. V was shortened by 2 bases and J by 2 bases, with 6 bases between the two germline ends. CDR3 protein: CASSLNSNTEAFF. The CDR3 nucleotides are TGTGCCAGCAGCTTAAATTCAAACACTGAAGCTTTCTTT.

DNA of the CDR3: TGCGCCAGCAGCTGGGACGGTTTCTCCTACAATGAGCAGTTCTTC. This codes for CASSWDGFSYNEQFF. The gene calls are TRBV5-1 and TRBJ2-1; the D gene could be TRBD1 or TRBD2 (5 bases each). V lost 3 bases to trimming and J lost 0 bases, with 10 bases between them. The CDR3 covers 15 residues. From germline, CDR1 is SGHRS and CDR2 YFSETQ.

The table lists this clone with a few counts. V gene TRBV13 combines with J gene TRBJ2-7, with 8 nucleotides matching TRBD1. This CDR3 has 13 amino acids. Germline CDR1 and CDR2: PRHDT and FYEKMQ (reference sequence). V lost 5 bases to trimming and J lost 6 bases; unmatched junction nucleotides: 6. CDR3: CASSPWDRTEQYF. Written as DNA, the CDR3 is TGTGCCAGCAGCCCCTGGGACAGGACCGAGCAGTACTTC.

The CDR3 sequence: CASSPQGLAAIYEQYF. CDR3 DNA sequence: TGTGCCAGCAGCCCACAGGGGCTTGCCGCGATCTACGAGCAGTACTTC. The chain employs TRBV7-2 and TRBJ2-7; 7 bases fit TRBD1. J lost 3 bases, V lost 5 bases, and 13 bases had no gene match. Germline V gene data show CDR1 as SGHTA and CDR2 as FQGNSA. This CDR3 region has 16 residues. The full variable domain, its missing parts supplied by reference TRBV7-2 and TRBJ2-7, is GAGVSQSPSNKVTEKGKDVELRCDPISGHTALYWYRQSLGQGLEFLIYFQGNSAPDKSGLPSDRFSAERTGGSVSTLTIQRTQQEDSAVYLCASSPQGLAAIYEQYFGPGTRLTVT.

The rearrangement joins TRBV7-8 to TRBJ2-5; 8 nucleotides line up with TRBD2. The CDR3 runs to 15 residues. V was clipped by 6 bases and J by 5 bases; unmatched bases: 11. The germline V gene encodes CDR1 SGHVS and CDR2 FQNEAQ. The CDR3 sequence: CASRRTRTGGETQYF. In nucleotides, the CDR3 is TGTGCCAGCAGACGGACACGTACGGGAGGGGAGACCCAGTACTTC.

This clone was counted once. The same CDR3 arises from other DNA sequences in this sample as well. The rearrangement joins TRBV18 to TRBJ1-1; the D is unclear. V was clipped by 3 bases and J by 4 bases, with 6 bases between them. Germline CDR1 KGHSH, CDR2 LQKENI. The CDR3 spans 12 residues. The CDR3 nucleotides are TGTGCCAGCTCACCGGTTCGCACTGAAGCTTTCTTT. This codes for CASSPVRTEAFF.

A note on this clone: Other nucleotide sequences from this sample produce the same CDR3. The chain uses TRBV27 and TRBJ1-2; D gene ambiguous. Trimming cost V 2 bases and J 4 bases, with 8 bases left between them. CDR3 length: 13 residues. Germline CDR1 is MNHEY and CDR2 is SMNVEV (reference sequence). CDR3 nucleotide sequence: TGTGCCAGCAGTTTAAGTGGAGGCTATGGCTACACCTTC. Protein: CASSLSGGYGYTF.

The chain links TRBV15 to TRBJ2-7; no firm D call. Germline V lookup: CDR1 LNHNV, CDR2 YYDKDF (reference sequence). The CDR3 has 13 amino acids. The V gene lost 5 bases and the J gene lost 3 bases, with 11 bases spanning the gap. CDR3 region: CATSPRKNYEQYF. In nucleotides, the CDR3 is TGTGCCACCAGCCCCCGGAAGAACTACGAGCAGTACTTC. The full variable domain, in which reference TRBV15 and TRBJ2-7 provide the parts outside the CDR3, is DAMVIQNPRYQVTQFGKPVTLSCSQTLNHNVMYWYQQKSSQAPKLLFHYYDKDFNNEADTPDNFQSRRPNTSFCFLDIRSPGLGDTAMYLCATSPRKNYEQYFGPGTRLTVT.

J is TRBJ1-2 and V is TRBV7-2, with no clear D. Germline V CDR1 and CDR2: SGHTA, FQGNSA. The CDR3 runs to 13 residues. The V and J ends lost 1 base and 7 bases respectively, with 10 bases between them. The CDR3 sequence is CASSLVQRIGYTF. Here the CDR3 DNA reads TGTGCCAGCAGCTTAGTCCAGCGTATTGGCTACACCTTC.

This chain connects TRBV10-3 to TRBJ1-2; no reliable D call. Trimming removed 0 bases at V and 4 bases at J, with 9 bases between. The germline V gene encodes CDR1 ENHRY and CDR2 SYGVKD. There are 14 residues in the CDR3. This CDR3 reads CAISESGSGYGYTF. Written as DNA, the CDR3 is TGTGCCATCAGTGAGTCGGGAAGTGGCTATGGCTACACCTTC.

This chain connects TRBV7-9 to TRBJ1-1; possible D gene TRBD1, 6 bases. Germline V lookup: CDR1 SEHNR, CDR2 FQNEAQ (reference sequence). This CDR3 comprises 15 residues. Trimming cost V 5 bases and J 4 bases, with 17 bases left between them. CDR3 DNA sequence: TGTGCCAGCAGCCTAACTAGAACAGGGTTCACTGAAGCTTTCTTT. Residues: CASSLTRTGFTEAFF.

The CDR3 DNA is TGTGCCAGCAGACCCATCGGGGCTGATGGCTACACCTTC. Protein product: CASRPIGADGYTF. The gene calls are TRBV28 and TRBJ1-2; the D gene is possibly TRBD1 (5 bases). Trimming took 6 bases from V and 6 from J, leaving 14 bases between them. CDR1 and CDR2 from the germline V gene are MDHEN and SYDVKM. The CDR3 spans 13 residues.

The chain employs TRBV5-1 and TRBJ2-7; 14 nucleotides line up with TRBD2. Germline V gene sequence: CDR1 SGHRS, CDR2 YFSETQ. The CDR3 covers 16 residues. The trim removed 3 bases at V and 0 bases at J, leaving 2 bases unmatched. The DNA of the CDR3 is TGCGCCAGCAGCTGGGGACTAGCGGGAGACTCCTACGAGCAGTACTTC. Protein: CASSWGLAGDSYEQYF.

The chain joins TRBV5-1 to TRBJ2-3; D is uncertain. Trimming left V 0 bases short and J 0 bases short, with 14 bases between. The CDR3 consists of 17 residues. Germline V gene sequence: CDR1 SGHRS, CDR2 YFSETQ. CDR3 nucleotide sequence: TGCGCCAGCAGCTTGGGAGTAGTCCAGGATAGCACAGATACGCAGTATTTT. Translating gives CASSLGVVQDSTDTQYF.

The chain is built from TRBV30 and TRBJ2-7; D remains unclear. Per the germline V gene, CDR1 is GTSNPN and CDR2 is SVGIG (reference sequence). Trimming pared 3 bases from V and 5 bases from J, leaving 17 bases between. This CDR3 contains 14 residues. CDR3 amino acids: CAWRTASGFDEQYF. Here the CDR3 DNA reads TGTGCCTGGAGAACAGCCTCGGGCTTCGACGAGCAGTACTTC.

Details on this clone: This CDR3 is also generated by other DNA sequences in the sample. The chain combines TRBV5-1 with TRBJ1-1; TRBD1 is a possible D gene (5 bases). The CDR3 length is 14 residues. V lost 2 bases to trimming and J lost 1 base, with 9 bases between them. Germline CDR1 and CDR2: SGHRS and YFSETQ. The CDR3 DNA follows: TGCGCCAGCAGCTTCCTTCAGGGGAACACTGAAGCTTTCTTT. It yields the protein CASSFLQGNTEAFF.

This clone has only one observation. The chain joins TRBV6-5 to TRBJ2-1, with no clear D. CDR1 MNHEY and CDR2 SVGAGI come from the germline V gene. Trimming took 0 bases from V and 4 from J, leaving 10 bases between them. There are 15 residues in the CDR3. This CDR3 is CASSYSERQYNEQFF. The CDR3 bases are TGTGCCAGCAGTTACTCGGAACGGCAATACAATGAGCAGTTCTTC.

This clone was found once. CDR3 amino acids: CASSQDRSSGANVLTF. In DNA, the CDR3 is TGTGCCAGCAGTCAAGACAGAAGCTCTGGGGCCAACGTCCTGACTTTC. The chain carries TRBV6-1 and TRBJ2-6; tentatively, D is TRBD1 (5 bases). The CDR3 contains 16 residues. The germline V gene encodes CDR1 MNHNS and CDR2 SASEGT. V was pared by 5 bases and J by 0 bases, with 11 bases between.